The 13 T cell receptor beta chains presented below share a single source sample, sequenced in a study of cytomegalovirus exposure and HLA in healthy donors. TCRdb's table, derived via immunoSEQ multiplex PCR, lists solely in-frame clones and lacks some. The sample contains 50,000 or so clones, about 94% of which appear only once. The sequencing sample was made of PBMCs. These receptors all come from a woman aged 18-30 years in good health and CMV-seropositive.

The chain joins TRBV7-9 to TRBJ2-5; TRBD1 matches at 9 bases. The V gene end was trimmed by 5 bases and the J gene end by 3 bases; junction bases not matched to a gene: 7. Germline loops: CDR1 SEHNR, CDR2 FQNEAQ (reference sequence). CDR3 length: 15 residues. The CDR3 here is CASSQWDREKETQYF. CDR3 nucleotides: TGTGCCAGCAGCCAGTGGGACAGGGAGAAAGAGACCCAGTACTTC.

This sequence joins TRBV6-6 and TRBJ1-1; weak D call: TRBD1 (5 bases). Trimming cost V 2 bases and J 4 bases, with 17 bases left between them. The CDR3 totals 16 residues. The germline CDR1 and CDR2 sequences are MNHNY and SVGAGI (reference sequence). DNA for the CDR3: TGTGCCAGCAGTTACCGACAGCCTTCCCCCGGCACTGAAGCTTTCTTT. Translation gives CASSYRQPSPGTEAFF.

This rearrangement joins TRBV20-1 to TRBJ2-4; D not certain. This CDR3 is built from 11 residues. The germline V gene encodes CDR1 DFQATT and CDR2 SNEGSKA (reference sequence). The V end was cut by 3 bases, the J end by 7 bases, with 7 bases between. This chain's CDR3 is CSARRYNIQYF. DNA of the CDR3: TGCAGTGCTAGGCGGTACAACATTCAGTACTTC.

The chain couples TRBV27 to TRBJ1-1; TRBD1 matches 8 bases. J gave up 5 bases and V 6 bases, and 8 bases lay outside the gene matches. CDR1 MNHEY and CDR2 SMNVEV come from the germline V gene (reference sequence). The CDR3 extends over 14 amino acids. The CDR3 loop reads CASSLTGGRTEAFF. Written as DNA, the CDR3 is TGTGCCAGCAGCCTCACAGGGGGTCGGACTGAAGCTTTCTTT.

V and J are TRBV25-1 and TRBJ2-2, with D possibly TRBD1 on 6 matching bases. CDR1 MGHDK and CDR2 SYGVNS come from the germline V gene. CDR3 length: 14 residues. The ends were cut back, 5 bases at V and 6 bases at J, with 13 bases in the middle. The CDR3 loop is CASSLTGMAGELFF. CDR3 in DNA: TGTGCCAGCAGTCTTACAGGGATGGCCGGGGAGCTGTTTTTT.

CDR3 sequence: CASSPRLASYNEQFF. For the CDR3, the DNA is TGTGCCAGCAGCCCTAGGCTAGCCTCCTACAATGAGCAGTTCTTC. The rearrangement joins TRBV9 to TRBJ2-1, with D perhaps matching TRBD2 (5 bases). The ends were cut back, 4 bases at V and 0 bases at J, with 11 bases in the middle. The CDR3 is made up of 15 amino acids. From germline, CDR1 is SGDLS and CDR2 YYNGEE.

CDR3 sequence reads: CASSLGTSLYEQYF. The CDR3 bases are TGTGCCAGCAGTTTAGGGACTAGTCTTTACGAGCAGTACTTC. The rearrangement links TRBV28 to TRBJ2-7, with 8 bases matching TRBD2. This CDR3 comprises 14 residues. The germline gives CDR1 MDHEN, CDR2 SYDVKM. V lost 2 bases to trimming and J lost 4 bases; unmatched junction nucleotides: 4.

This chain connects TRBV6-1 to TRBJ2-7; D unclear. CDR1 and CDR2 (germline): MNHNS, SASEGT. Trimming took 3 bases from V and 2 from J, leaving 5 bases between them. There are 12 residues in the CDR3. CDR3 residues: CASSDLTYEQYF. The DNA of the CDR3 is TGTGCCAGCAGTGACCTTACCTACGAGCAGTACTTC.

The rearrangement joins TRBV5-1 to TRBJ2-7, with 8 bases identical to TRBD1. CDR1 is SGHRS and CDR2 is YFSETQ in the germline V gene. The CDR3 loop spans 15 amino acids. Trimming at V came to 1 base and at J to 2 bases, leaving 5 bases not matched to a gene. The CDR3 loop is CASSLPTGGTYEQYF. CDR3 DNA sequence: TGCGCCAGCAGCTTGCCAACAGGGGGGACCTACGAGCAGTACTTC.

The table lists this clone with a count of one. This rearrangement joins TRBV28 to TRBJ1-5; D gene ambiguous. Trimming shortened V by 7 bases and J by 0 bases, and 10 bases separated the two germline ends. This CDR3 region has 14 residues. CDR1 and CDR2 from the germline V gene are MDHEN and SYDVKM. CDR3 in amino acids: CASNIDYSNQPQHF. The CDR3 DNA reads TGTGCCAGCAATATAGATTATAGCAATCAGCCCCAGCATTTT.

The V and J genes are TRBV6-5 and TRBJ1-1, with D maybe TRBD1 (6 bases). The CDR3 is 16 residues long. V lost 0 bases, J lost 1 base, and 12 bases lay in between. Germline-derived CDR1 and CDR2 are MNHEY and SVGAGI. The CDR3 DNA is TGTGCCAGCAGTTACTCAAACACAGGGAGGAACACTGAAGCTTTCTTT. Translated: CASSYSNTGRNTEAFF.

This chain uses TRBV10-2 with TRBJ1-4; 9 bases are a match to TRBD1. J lost 7 bases, V lost 6 bases, and 6 bases had no gene match. Germline V gene sequence: CDR1 WSHSY, CDR2 SAAADI. CDR3 size: 14 residues. This CDR3 is CASRQTGGGEKLFF. The CDR3 nucleotides are TGCGCCAGCAGGCAGACAGGGGGAGGTGAAAAACTGTTTTTT.

CDR3: CASSFKFSGELFF. The CDR3 DNA reads TGTGCCAGCAGCTTTAAATTCTCCGGGGAGCTGTTTTTT. The J gene is TRBJ2-2, the V gene TRBV13; no clear D. V shed 3 bases and J shed 6 bases, with 8 bases lying between them. The CDR3 is 13 residues long. Germline V gene lookup returns CDR1 PRHDT and CDR2 FYEKMQ (reference sequence). The full variable domain, in which reference TRBV13 and TRBJ2-2 provide the parts outside the CDR3, is AAGVIQSPRHLIKEKRETATLKCYPIPRHDTVYWYQQGPGQDPQFLISFYEKMQSDKGSIPDRFSAQQFSDYHSELNMSSLELGDSALYFCASSFKFSGELFFGEGSRLTVL.